This T cell receptor beta chain was profiled in a study of OX40 agonist ivuxolimab in advanced cancers. About the study: Melanoma, hepatocellular carcinoma, head and neck or renal cell cancer occurred in dose-escalation patients.

Clones were read by immunoSEQ multiplex PCR, and TCRdb kept only the in-frame ones, dropping some. Found here are about 77,000 clones, about nine tenths of them singletons; the top ten hold 1.5% to 2%. The CDR3 has 13 residues. Germline V gene sequence: CDR1 GTSNPN, CDR2 SVGIG (reference sequence). Deletions cut 1 base from V and 3 bases from J, with 9 bases between. Regarding the study as a whole: Fewer expanded clones were found on average in CD4+ than in CD8+ T cells. Low normalized T-cell clonal expansion was also seen in some nonresponders.

A note on this clone: Its antigen is unidentified.

Patients with autoimmune history or systemic immunosuppression were excluded. The material was CD4+ or CD8+ T cells sorted from blood, obtained in a trial of the OX40 agonist ivuxolimab. The chain joins TRBV30 to TRBJ1-1; D remains ambiguous. This receptor was obtained from an adult with an advanced solid tumor such as melanoma, head and neck, liver or kidney cancer. CDR3 bases: TGTGCCTGGAGTGGTAACCGCGACACTGAAGCTTTCTTT. Protein product: CAWSGNRDTEAFF. Full variable domain (remainder filled in from reference TRBV30 and TRBJ1-1): SQTIHQWPATLVQPVGSPLSLECTVEGTSNPNLYWYRQAAGRGLQLLFYSVGIGQISSEVPQNLSASRPQDRQFILSSKKLLLSDSGFYLCAWSGNRDTEAFFGQGTRLTVV.